This T cell receptor beta chain appears in the sequencing data of a study of Ad26.COV2.S vaccination and SARS-CoV-2 variants (dated by TCRdb to about 2021). With respect to the entire study: Donors in the vaccine arm were drawn from COV1001, a phase I-IIa trial of Ad26.COV2.S in healthy adults that was multicentre, randomized, double-blind and placebo-controlled. Ad26.COV2.S was given intramuscularly at 5x10^10 or 1x10^11 viral particles, as a single shot or as two shots 56 days apart. The specificity and breadth of SARS-CoV-2-reactive T cell receptors after Ad26.COV2.S vaccination were assessed by TCRbeta repertoire sequencing. The TCR-sequenced set comprised around 30 samples: approximately 19 Ad26.COV2.S vaccine recipients, 5 placebo recipients and 8 SARS-CoV-2 convalescent individuals. Trial participants were randomized into five groups of five: low-dose or high-dose Ad26.COV2.S given once or twice, or placebo on both occasions. Investigators remained blinded to trial group allocation during experiments and outcome assessment. The study at large found these results: It was noted by the authors that total T cell responses may have been underestimated by the TCR breadth and depth analyses. Compared with placebo recipients, Ad26.COV2.S recipients showed higher spike-specific TCR breadth (P = 0.0014). After vaccination, spike-specific CD8+ and CD4+ T cell responses were reported to show substantial breadth. Comparing responses between vaccine doses or regimens was not something the study was powered to do. Non-spike TCR breadth was comparable between vaccine and placebo recipients, consistent with the vaccine containing only spike.

The treatment or condition label on this specimen signifies: around 19 received Ad26.COV2.S at low or high dose, single or two shots; 5 received placebo; per-sample allocation not given. Repertoires of vaccine and placebo recipients were sequenced from samples collected on day 63 after the first injection. Cohort 1b enrolled 25 adults aged 18-55 years at a single site in Boston, USA, between 29 July and 7 August 2020. As a vaccine, Ad26.COV2.S was a replication-incompetent adenovirus type 26 vector that expressed a prefusion-stabilized SARS-CoV-2 spike protein derived from the original Wuhan strain. A word on this clone: The target of this receptor is not known. The record has no base qualities; no much larger clone is one base away.

The immunoSEQ Assay was the method used to sequence TCRbeta CDR3 regions. After extraction, genomic DNA underwent amplification by bias-controlled multiplex PCR, followed by high-throughput sequencing. From the authors' description of their analysis: To quantify the absolute abundance of every unique TCRbeta CDR3 region, sequences were collapsed and filtered. T cell fraction was estimated by normalizing TCRbeta template counts to usable DNA, which was measured by amplifying reference genes present in all nucleated cells. Repertoire TCRs were annotated as SARS-CoV-2-specific by exact matching of V gene, CDR3 amino acid sequence and J gene to a known reactive TCR set. The reference SARS-CoV-2 TCR set was obtained from MIRA and was filtered for enrichment in COVID-19-positive ImmuneCODE repertoires, whereby public or cross-reactive TCRs were removed. Using the MIRA antigens, annotated TCRs were further analysed by specific ORF or by position within an ORF. Breadth was defined as the number of annotated unique rearrangements divided by the total number of unique productive rearrangements, and depth was defined as the summed frequency of the annotated unique rearrangements. Group comparisons of TCR breadth used two-sided Wilcoxon rank-sum tests. TCRdb stores this immuneACCESS table with in-frame sequences only. Part of the clones is absent; in the studies checked, under half of the shortfall reflects unresolved V genes, and no reason is known for the rest. That table furnishes V, J and clone size, whereas the DNA furnished D and trimming. The sample table contains roughly 390,000 clones; only one count was recorded for around nine tenths of them. Roughly 3.2% of the sample lies in the top ten.

As encoded in the germline V gene (reference sequence), CDR1 is SGHKS while CDR2 is YYEKEE. Trimming takes 4 bases off V and 4 bases off J; junction bases not matched to a gene: 3. Its CDR3 holds 13 amino acids, cysteine through phenylalanine. The kept DNA is CDR3 alone, 39 bases in frame from the first base. This clonotype originated in a person aged 18-60 years who received the Ad26.COV2.S COVID-19 vaccine or a placebo. The sample was peripheral blood, taken in a trial of Ad26.COV2.S vaccine versus placebo. The chain is assembled from TRBV5-5 and TRBJ1-2; TRBD1 matches 8 bases in the middle. Here is the DNA: TGTGCCAGCAGCAAGCAGGGGGCCTATGGCTACACCTTC. Translation gives CASSKQGAYGYTF. Joined to the reference TRBV5-5 and TRBJ1-2 proteins, this CDR3 gives the full variable domain: DAGVTQSPTHLIKTRGQQVTLRCSPISGHKSVSWYQQVLGQGPQFIFQYYEKEERGRGNFPDRFSARQFPNYSSELNVNALLLGDSALYLCASSKQGAYGYTFGSGTRLTVV.